Given below is one T cell receptor beta chain in context. The data were produced by immunoSEQ multiplex PCR, yet TCRdb's version contains in-frame clones alone and is incomplete. The table shows approximately 120,000 clones, with around 78% occurring only once. The sample is drawn from a study of blood T cell repertoires in COVID-19. The source material was peripheral blood. The clonotype originates from an older woman with acute or convalescent COVID-19.

Here the CDR3 DNA reads TGTGCCACCAGACAGGGGGTAGAAGATACGCAGTATTTT. This gives the protein CATRQGVEDTQYF. This chain uses TRBV15 with TRBJ2-3; TRBD1 matches at 8 bases. This CDR3 is 13 amino acids long. Trimming removed 6 bases from V and 5 bases from J; junction bases left unmatched: 4. Germline CDR1 LNHNV, CDR2 YYDKDF (reference sequence).